This T cell receptor beta chain came from a study of T cell repertoires in urothelial bladder cancer (dated by TCRdb to the late 2010s). With respect to the entire study: Of the roughly 12 resected lesions, three were clinical stage cT0, three were cTa, three were cT1 and three were cT2 or greater. Eleven to twelve resected bladder lesions were studied, comprising urothelial carcinoma (UC+) and benign (UC-) specimens. About 13 patients who had bladder lesions and were undergoing transurethral resection were prospectively identified. The study compared TCR repertoire clonality in bladder tumors with that in benign bladder inflammation. Overall study outcomes, separate from this receptor: Median tumor infiltrating lymphocyte percentage was more than 1.5% in carcinoma specimens and about 12% in benign specimens. In carcinoma specimens, one T-cell clone made up as much as 17% of infiltrating lymphocytes, versus over 1.5% in benign specimens. Urothelial carcinoma specimens contained fewer T cells than benign specimens, with a median of roughly 5,600 versus 26,000.

The TCR beta chain CDR3 region was sequenced with the immunoSEQ assay. In the original analysis: T-cell fraction, clonal dominance and maximum TCR clone frequency were calculated for each specimen. The table comes from immuneACCESS by way of TCRdb, which keeps in-frame sequences with V and J called. Part of the clones is missing from these tables; in studies checked, under half for an unresolved V gene and the rest for unknown reasons. Clone size and V and J calls were adopted from that table, with D and trimming inferred from the DNA. The sample includes roughly 8,800 clones, with about three fifths observed a single time. The ten largest clones add up to approximately 30% of the sample. As concerns this clone: The antigen this receptor binds is unknown. No clone much larger than this one lies a single base away; base qualities are absent.

At transurethral resection, specimens of the bladder lesions were collected and then stored at -80C. DNA was extracted from bladder specimens collected at transurethral resection. CDR1 and CDR2, looked up from the germline V gene, are MNHEY and SVGAGI. The CDR3 starts with the cysteine, ends with the phenylalanine, and has 15 residues. The entry retains the CDR3 DNA only, 45 bases that are in frame from base 1. V is reduced by 6 bases and J by 4 bases, leaving a spacing of 16 bases between them. This receptor was identified in a human donor with urothelial carcinoma. The chain couples TRBV6-5 to TRBJ2-1; perhaps TRBD1 is the D gene, with 5 bases matching. Sequenced material: tumor-infiltrating cells from bladder cancer. The DNA sequence is TGTGCCAGCAGAGACGGTGGCAGGACATACAATGAGCAGTTCTTC. Translated, this is CASRDGGRTYNEQFF.